Listed here is a single TCR beta chain. Repertoires were generated with immunoSEQ multiplex PCR, while TCRdb's copy carries only in-frame clones and drops some. Among approximately 200,000 clones listed, more than 80% were seen once. The source of the sample is a study of blood T cell repertoires in COVID-19. In the study overall: Sources were T cells, B-cell-depleted T cells, or PBMCs; the material itself was cDNA or gDNA.

Individuals drawn from around 24 US areas were roughly 18 to 95 years old. In Cohort 3, a recovered donor had either two negative PCRs, clearance, or symptom resolution. What was sequenced was PBMCs or T cells enriched from blood (not recorded which). The clonotype originates from a man aged 30 to 45 who had recovered from COVID-19.

CDR3 sequence (DNA): TGTGCCAGCAGTTTAGGGCTAGCGGGGGTGGATGAGCAGTTCTTC. As protein: CASSLGLAGVDEQFF. The chain links TRBV27 to TRBJ2-1, with TRBD2 matching over 10 bases. J gave up 8 bases and V 2 bases, and 6 bases lay outside the gene matches. In germline, CDR1 is MNHEY, CDR2 SMNVEV (reference sequence). The CDR3 spans 15 residues.